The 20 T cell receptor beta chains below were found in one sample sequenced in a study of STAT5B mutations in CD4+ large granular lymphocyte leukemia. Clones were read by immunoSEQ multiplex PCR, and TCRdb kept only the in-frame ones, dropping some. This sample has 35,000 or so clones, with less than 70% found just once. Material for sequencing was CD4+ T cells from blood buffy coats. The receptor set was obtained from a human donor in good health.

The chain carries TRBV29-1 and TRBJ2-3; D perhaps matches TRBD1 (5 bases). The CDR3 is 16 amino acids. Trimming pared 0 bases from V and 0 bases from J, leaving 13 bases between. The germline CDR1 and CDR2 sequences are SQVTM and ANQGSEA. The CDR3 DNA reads TGCAGCGTTGAAGAACGGCAGGGCCGGAGCACAGATACGCAGTATTTT. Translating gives CSVEERQGRSTDTQYF.

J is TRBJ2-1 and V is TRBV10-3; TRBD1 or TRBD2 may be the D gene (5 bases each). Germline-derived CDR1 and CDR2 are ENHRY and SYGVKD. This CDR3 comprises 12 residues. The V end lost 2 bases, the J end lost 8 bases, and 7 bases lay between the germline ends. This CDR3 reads CAISEGGYEQFF. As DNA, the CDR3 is TGTGCCATCAGTGAGGGGGGTTATGAGCAGTTCTTC.

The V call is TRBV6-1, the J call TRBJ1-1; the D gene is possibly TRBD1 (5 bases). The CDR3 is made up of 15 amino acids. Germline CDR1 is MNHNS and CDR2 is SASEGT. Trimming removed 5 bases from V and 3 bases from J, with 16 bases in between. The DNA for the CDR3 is TGTGCCAGCAGTCCCCGCTCCGGGGCGGACACTGAAGCTTTCTTT. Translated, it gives CASSPRSGADTEAFF.

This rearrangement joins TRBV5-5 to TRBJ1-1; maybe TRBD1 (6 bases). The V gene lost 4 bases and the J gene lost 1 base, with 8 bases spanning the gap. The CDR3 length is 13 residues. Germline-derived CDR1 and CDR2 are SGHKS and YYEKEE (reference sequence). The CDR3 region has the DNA TGTGCCAGCAGCCTACAGGGGAACACTGAAGCTTTCTTT. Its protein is CASSLQGNTEAFF.

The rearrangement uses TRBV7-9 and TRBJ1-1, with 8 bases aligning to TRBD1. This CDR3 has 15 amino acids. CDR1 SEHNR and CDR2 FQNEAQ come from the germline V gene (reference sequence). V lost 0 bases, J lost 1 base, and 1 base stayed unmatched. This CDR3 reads CASSLADRENTEAFF. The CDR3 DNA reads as TGTGCCAGCAGCTTAGCGGACAGGGAGAACACTGAAGCTTTCTTT.

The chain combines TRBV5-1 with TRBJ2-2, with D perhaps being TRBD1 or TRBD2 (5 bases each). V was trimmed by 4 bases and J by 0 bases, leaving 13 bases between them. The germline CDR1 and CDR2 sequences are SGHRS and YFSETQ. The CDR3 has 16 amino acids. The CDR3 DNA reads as TGCGCCAGCAGCCGTTCCGGGACGGCGAACACCGGGGAGCTGTTTTTT. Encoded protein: CASSRSGTANTGELFF.

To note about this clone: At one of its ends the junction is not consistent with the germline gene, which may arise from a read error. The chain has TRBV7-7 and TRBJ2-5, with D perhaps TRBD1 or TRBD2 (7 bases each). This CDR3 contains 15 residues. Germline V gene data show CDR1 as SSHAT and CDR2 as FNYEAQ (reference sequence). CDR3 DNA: TGTGCTAGCAGCTTAGCAGGGGGGGCCCGGGAGACCCAGTACTTC. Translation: CASSLAGGARETQYF.

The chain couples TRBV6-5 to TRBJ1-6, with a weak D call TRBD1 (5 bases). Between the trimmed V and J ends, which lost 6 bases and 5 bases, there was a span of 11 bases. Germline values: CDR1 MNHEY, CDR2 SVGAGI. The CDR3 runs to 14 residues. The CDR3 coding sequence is TGTGCCAGCAGCCTTTGGGGGGATAATTCACCCCTCCACTTT. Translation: CASSLWGDNSPLHF.

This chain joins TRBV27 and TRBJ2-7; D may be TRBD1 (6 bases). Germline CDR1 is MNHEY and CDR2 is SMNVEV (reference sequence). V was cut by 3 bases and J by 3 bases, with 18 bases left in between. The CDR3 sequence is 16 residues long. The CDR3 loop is CASSLGFGGVSYEQYF. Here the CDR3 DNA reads TGTGCCAGCAGTTTGGGGTTTGGGGGCGTTAGCTACGAGCAGTACTTC.

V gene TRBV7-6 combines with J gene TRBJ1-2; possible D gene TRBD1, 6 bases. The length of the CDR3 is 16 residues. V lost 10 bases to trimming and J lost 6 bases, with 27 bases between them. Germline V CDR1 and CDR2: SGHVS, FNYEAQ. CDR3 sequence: CATSGQQLRSGNGYTF. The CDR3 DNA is TGTGCCACCTCCGGACAGCAGCTTAGATCTGGGAATGGCTACACCTTC.

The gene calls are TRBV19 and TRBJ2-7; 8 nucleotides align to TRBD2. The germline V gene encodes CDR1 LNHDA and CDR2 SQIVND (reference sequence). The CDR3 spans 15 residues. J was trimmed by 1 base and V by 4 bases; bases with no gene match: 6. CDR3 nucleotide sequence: TGTGCCAGTAGTACAACGGGGGGGCCATCCTACGAGCAGTACTTC. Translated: CASSTTGGPSYEQYF.

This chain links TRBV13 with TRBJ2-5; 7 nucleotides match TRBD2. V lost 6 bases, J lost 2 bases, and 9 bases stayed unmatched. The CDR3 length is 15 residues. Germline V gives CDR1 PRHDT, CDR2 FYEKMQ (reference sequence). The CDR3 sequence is CASSWGGPNQETQYF. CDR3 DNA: TGTGCCAGCAGTTGGGGGGGACCCAATCAAGAGACCCAGTACTTC.

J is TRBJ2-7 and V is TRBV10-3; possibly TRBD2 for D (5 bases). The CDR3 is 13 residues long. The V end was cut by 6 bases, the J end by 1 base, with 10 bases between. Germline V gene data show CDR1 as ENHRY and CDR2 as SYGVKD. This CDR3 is CAISIRGSYEQYF. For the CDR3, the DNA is TGTGCCATCAGCATACGGGGTTCCTACGAGCAGTACTTC.

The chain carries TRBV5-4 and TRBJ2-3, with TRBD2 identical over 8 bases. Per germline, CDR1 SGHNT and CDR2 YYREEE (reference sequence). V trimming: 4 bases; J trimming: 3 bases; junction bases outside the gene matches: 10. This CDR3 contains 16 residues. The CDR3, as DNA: TGTGCCAGCAGCCAAGGTCAGCGGGGGATTACAGATACGCAGTATTTT. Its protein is CASSQGQRGITDTQYF.

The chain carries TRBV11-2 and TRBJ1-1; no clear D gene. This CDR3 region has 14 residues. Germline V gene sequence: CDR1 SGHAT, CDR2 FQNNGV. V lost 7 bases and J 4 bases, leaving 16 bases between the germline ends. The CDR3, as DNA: TGTGCCAGCACCTACGCTACGTCCGGCACTGAAGCTTTCTTT. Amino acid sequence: CASTYATSGTEAFF.

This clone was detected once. Written as DNA, the CDR3 is TGTGCCAGCTCGGGGCAGGGGGCAACTAATGAAAAACTGTTTTTT. As protein: CASSGQGATNEKLFF. The V gene is TRBV28, the J gene TRBJ1-4; 7 positions match TRBD1. Per germline, CDR1 MDHEN and CDR2 SYDVKM. V lost 8 bases to trimming and J lost 0 bases; unmatched junction nucleotides: 6. This CDR3 has 15 residues.

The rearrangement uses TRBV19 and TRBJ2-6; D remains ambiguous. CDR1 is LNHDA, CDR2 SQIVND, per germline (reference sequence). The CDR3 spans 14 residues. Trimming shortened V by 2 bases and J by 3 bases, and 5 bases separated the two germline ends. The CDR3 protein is CASSIYGGANVLTF. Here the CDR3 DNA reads TGTGCCAGTAGTATATACGGTGGGGCCAACGTCCTGACTTTC.

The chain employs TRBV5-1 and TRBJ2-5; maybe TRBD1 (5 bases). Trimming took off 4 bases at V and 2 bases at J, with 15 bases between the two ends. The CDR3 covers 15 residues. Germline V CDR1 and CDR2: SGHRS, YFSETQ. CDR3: CASSPQGLAQETQYF. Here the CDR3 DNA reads TGCGCCAGCAGCCCCCAGGGTTTAGCACAAGAGACCCAGTACTTC.

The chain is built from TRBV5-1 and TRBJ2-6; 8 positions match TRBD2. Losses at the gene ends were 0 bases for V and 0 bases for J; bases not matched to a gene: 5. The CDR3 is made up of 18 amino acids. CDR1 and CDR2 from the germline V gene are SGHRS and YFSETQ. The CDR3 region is CASSLAQRGSSGANVLTF. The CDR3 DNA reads TGCGCCAGCAGCTTGGCCCAGCGGGGGAGCTCTGGGGCCAACGTCCTGACTTTC. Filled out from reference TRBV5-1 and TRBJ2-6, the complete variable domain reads KAGVTQTPRYLIKTRGQQVTLSCSPISGHRSVSWYQQTPGQGLQFLFEYFSETQRNKGNFPGRFSGRQFSNSRSEMNVSTLELGDSALYLCASSLAQRGSSGANVLTFGAGSRLTVL.

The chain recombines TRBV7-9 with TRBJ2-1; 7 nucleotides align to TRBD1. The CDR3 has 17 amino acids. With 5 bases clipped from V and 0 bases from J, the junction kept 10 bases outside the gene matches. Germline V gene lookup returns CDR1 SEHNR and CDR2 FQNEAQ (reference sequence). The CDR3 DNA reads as TGTGCCAGCAGCCCCGACAGGGTGACCCTCTCCTACAATGAGCAGTTCTTC. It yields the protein CASSPDRVTLSYNEQFF.